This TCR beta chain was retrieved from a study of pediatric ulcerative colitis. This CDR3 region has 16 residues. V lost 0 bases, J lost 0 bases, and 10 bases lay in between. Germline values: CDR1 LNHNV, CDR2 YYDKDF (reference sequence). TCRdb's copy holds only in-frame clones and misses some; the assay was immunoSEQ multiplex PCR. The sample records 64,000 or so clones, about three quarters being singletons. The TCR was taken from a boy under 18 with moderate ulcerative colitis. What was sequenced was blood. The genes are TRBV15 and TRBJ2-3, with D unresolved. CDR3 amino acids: CATSRDQAASTDTQYF. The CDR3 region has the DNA TGTGCCACCAGCAGAGATCAGGCCGCCAGCACAGATACGCAGTATTTT.